The 25 T cell receptor beta chains presented below share a single source sample, sequenced in a study of blood T cells in healthy people across ages. Through a sample-barcoded 5' primer and a J-beta primer mix, a second PCR was run for roughly 7 to 11 cycles. TCRdb redid the calling of the 5' RACE reads with MiXCR, one entry per CDR3 protein. The top ten hold around 0.7% of the sample, which has fewer than 1,200,000 distinct CDR3 sequences, around 25% seen once. These same records also appear under a second study, on T cells of mothers and their children.

The sequencing input was blood. The receptors stem from a girl aged 2 to 10 in good health.

The chain uses TRBV14 and TRBJ2-1; no reliable D call. The J call may be incorrect, as the DNA end agrees better with TRBJ2-5. Germline loops: CDR1 SGHDN, CDR2 FVKESK. The CDR3 is 14 residues long. The CDR3 DNA reads TGTGCCAGCAGCCAACGCCTCTTCCGGGAGACCCAGTACTTC. Translation: CASSQRLFRETQYF.

This sequence joins TRBV12-3 or TRBV12-4 and TRBJ2-2; D possibly corresponds to TRBD2 (5 bases). The length of the CDR3 is 15 residues. V was clipped by 3 bases and J by 2 bases, with 10 bases between them. The CDR3 region has the DNA TGTGCCAGCAGTTTCGGACTCTTAAACACCGGGGAGCTGTTTTTT. This sequence encodes CASSFGLLNTGELFF.

This clonotype appeared many times. The chain couples TRBV7-3 to TRBJ2-1; a possible D gene is TRBD2 (5 bases). CDR3 size: 13 residues. With 0 bases removed from V and 9 bases from J, the gap between germline ends came to 9 bases. CDR1 and CDR2 (germline): SGHTA, FQGTGA. CDR3 protein: CASSLTSAGEQFF. CDR3 DNA: TGTGCCAGCAGCTTAACGTCGGCGGGTGAGCAGTTCTTC.

This chain links TRBV7-9 with TRBJ1-4, with a weak D call TRBD1 (6 bases). The V and J ends lost 4 bases and 8 bases respectively, with 11 bases between them. There are 13 residues in the CDR3. Germline CDR1 reads SEHNR; CDR2 reads FQNEAQ (reference sequence). The DNA of the CDR3 is TGTGCCAGCAGCTACAGGGAGGGGGAAAAACTGTTTTTT. Encoded protein: CASSYREGEKLFF.

This chain uses TRBV7-8 with TRBJ2-5; TRBD1 or TRBD2 may be the D gene (6 bases each). The CDR3 has 13 residues. Germline V gene lookup returns CDR1 SGHVS and CDR2 FQNEAQ. V lost 1 base, J lost 7 bases, and 10 bases lay in between. In DNA form, the CDR3 reads TGTGCCAGCAGCTTAGTGGGGGGCAGGACCCAGTACTTC. As protein: CASSLVGGRTQYF.

This clonotype occurred a few times. The chain has TRBV28 and TRBJ2-5, with 7 bases matching TRBD1. TRBJ2-7 matches the DNA end more closely, so the J call is doubtful. This CDR3 is built from 13 residues. The germline V gene has CDR1 MDHEN and CDR2 SYDVKM. Written as DNA, the CDR3 is TGTGCCAGCAGTTTACCGACAGGGACCGAGCAGTACTTC. Protein: CASSLPTGTEQYF.

The table lists this clonotype with a few counts. The J gene is TRBJ2-2, the V gene TRBV11-2; 7 bases are a match to TRBD1. With 2 bases clipped from V and 2 bases from J, the junction kept 8 bases outside the gene matches. There are 17 residues in the CDR3. Germline V gene lookup returns CDR1 SGHAT and CDR2 FQNNGV. The CDR3 protein is CASSLSPPGGNTGELFF. The CDR3, as DNA: TGTGCCAGCAGCTTAAGCCCCCCAGGGGGTAACACCGGGGAGCTGTTTTTT.

CDR3 coding DNA: TGTGCCAGCAGTTCCGGTAGGGAGCTGTTTTTT. It is translated as CASSSGRELFF. The J gene is TRBJ2-2, the V gene TRBV6-2 or TRBV6-3, with D hard to call. Germline CDR1 and CDR2: MNHEY and SVGEGT. Trimming pared 4 bases from V and 9 bases from J, leaving 6 bases between. The CDR3 is 11 amino acids.

This clonotype was observed a handful of times. The V and J genes are TRBV12-3 or TRBV12-4 and TRBJ1-5; the match to TRBD1 covers 8 bases. The CDR3 spans 18 residues. The trim removed 2 bases at V and 0 bases at J, leaving 9 bases unmatched. The CDR3 protein is CASSLSNVQGDSNQPQHF. In DNA form, the CDR3 reads TGTGCCAGCAGTTTATCCAATGTACAGGGGGATAGCAATCAGCCCCAGCATTTT.

This clonotype showed up just a few times. This may arise from a read error, as a much more abundant clone is one base away. This chain uses TRBV4-2 with TRBJ1-5; D is perhaps TRBD1 (6 bases). The germline V gene encodes CDR1 LGHNA and CDR2 YNFKEQ. The CDR3 is 16 residues long. V lost 1 base and J 4 bases, leaving 14 bases between the germline ends. CDR3 in amino acids: CASSQGEGGGNQPQHF. The CDR3 DNA reads TGTGCCAGCAGCCAAGGGGAGGGAGGGGGAAATCAGCCCCAGCATTTT.

Only a few counts were recorded for this clonotype. V is TRBV20-1 and J is TRBJ2-5, with D maybe TRBD1 (5 bases). V gave up 0 bases and J gave up 2 bases, with 10 bases separating them. The CDR3 has 14 amino acids. The germline V gene encodes CDR1 DFQATT and CDR2 SNEGSKA (reference sequence). The chain's CDR3 is CSARDGKGQETQYF. The DNA for the CDR3 is TGCAGTGCTAGAGATGGAAAGGGGCAAGAGACCCAGTACTTC.

The chain employs TRBV5-5 and TRBJ2-6; D remains unclear. The CDR3 runs to 15 residues. Between the trimmed V and J ends, which lost 5 bases and 0 bases, there was a span of 9 bases. Germline CDR1 reads SGHKS; CDR2 reads YYEKEE (reference sequence). This chain's CDR3 is CASSHDDSGANVLTF. In nucleotides, the CDR3 is TGTGCCAGCAGTCATGACGACTCTGGGGCCAACGTCCTGACTTTC.

Remarks on this clonotype: One end of the junction fails to match germline, which may point to a read error. CDR3 protein: CANSIANEKLFF. The CDR3 DNA is TGTGCCAACAGTATAGCTAATGAAAAACTGTTTTTT. The chain employs TRBV2 and TRBJ1-4; D is ambiguous. The CDR3 totals 12 residues. CDR1 and CDR2 (germline): SNHLY, FYNNEI. Together with reference TRBV2 and TRBJ1-4, the CDR3 gives the full variable domain: EPEVTQTPSHQVTQMGQEVILRCVPISNHLYFYWYRQILGQKVEFLVSFYNNEISEKSEIFDDQFSVERPDGSNFTLKIRSTKLEDSAMYFCANSIANEKLFFGSGTQLSVL.

The gene calls are TRBV5-1 and TRBJ2-3, with 9 bases fitting TRBD2. Germline CDR1 reads SGHRS; CDR2 reads YFSETQ. Trimming at V came to 7 bases and at J to 3 bases, leaving 6 bases not matched to a gene. CDR3 length equals 14 residues. DNA of the CDR3: TGCGCCAGCCAAGCGGGGGGAGTAACAGATACGCAGTATTTT. Translated: CASQAGGVTDTQYF.

The V call is TRBV5-5, the J call TRBJ2-3; TRBD2 agrees at 7 bases. V lost 3 bases and J lost 2; bases outside the gene matches: 6. This CDR3 comprises 15 residues. Germline V CDR1 and CDR2: SGHKS, YYEKEE (reference sequence). The CDR3 loop reads CASSSLAEDTDTQYF. The CDR3 DNA reads as TGTGCCAGCAGCTCCCTAGCGGAGGACACAGATACGCAGTATTTT.

This clonotype was found a few times. The V gene is TRBV11-2, the J gene TRBJ1-2; a possible D gene is TRBD1 (5 bases). This CDR3 spans 14 amino acids. Trimming stripped 3 bases from V and 6 bases from J, with 14 bases between. Germline lookup yields CDR1 SGHAT and CDR2 FQNNGV. DNA for the CDR3: TGTGCCAGCAGCTTTGTCCAGGGAGGCGATGGCTACACCTTC. Protein: CASSFVQGGDGYTF.

This clonotype is a singleton in its sample. The chain carries TRBV27 and TRBJ2-5; weak D call: TRBD2 (7 bases). V dropped 2 bases and J dropped 11 bases, with 30 bases sitting between them. Germline CDR1 is MNHEY and CDR2 is SMNVEV (reference sequence). The CDR3 extends over 18 amino acids. The CDR3, as DNA: TGTGCCAGCAGTTTAAAAGGGGGGCGGTCTAGCGGCCCTTGGGAGCAGTACTTC. Translating it yields CASSLKGGRSSGPWEQYF.

The chain joins TRBV7-2 to TRBJ2-7; 7 nucleotides line up with TRBD1. Looked up from germline, CDR1 is SGHTA and CDR2 is FQGNSA. V dropped 5 bases and J dropped 5; count of bases not matched to a gene: 12. This CDR3 is 15 amino acids long. The chain's CDR3 is CASSATPTGYDEQYF. For the CDR3, the DNA is TGTGCCAGCAGCGCGACCCCGACAGGGTACGACGAGCAGTACTTC.

The chain uses TRBV20-1 and TRBJ2-7; perhaps TRBD2 as D (6 bases). CDR1 and CDR2 (germline): DFQATT, SNEGSKA (reference sequence). This CDR3 contains 13 residues. The germline V and J ends were trimmed by 2 bases and 3 bases, with 11 bases remaining between them. CDR3 bases: TGCAGTGCTAGATGGGACTGCGACTACGAGCAGTACTTC. Protein: CSARWDCDYEQYF.

The V and J genes are TRBV29-1 and TRBJ2-3; TRBD1 might be the D (6 bases). The CDR3 length is 13 residues. CDR1 is SQVTM, CDR2 ANQGSEA, per germline. V lost 6 bases and J lost 2, with 12 bases in between. The CDR3 DNA sequence: TGCAGCGTCAAGGGACACTACACAGATACGCAGTATTTT. Protein product: CSVKGHYTDTQYF.

The genes are TRBV7-2 and TRBJ1-4, with 7 bases aligning to TRBD1. Losses at the gene ends were 5 bases for V and 10 bases for J; bases not matched to a gene: 10. The CDR3 consists of 14 residues. From germline, CDR1 is SGHTA and CDR2 FQGNSA. Written as DNA, the CDR3 is TGTGCCAGCAGCCCAGAGACAGGGCAGGGAAAACTGTTTTTT. This translates into CASSPETGQGKLFF.

In its sample, this clonotype was seen a few times. J is TRBJ2-5 and V is TRBV5-5, with D unclear. The J call is doubtful: the DNA matches TRBJ2-7 better. The CDR3 sequence is 13 residues long. CDR1 is SGHKS, CDR2 YYEKEE, per germline (reference sequence). CDR3 bases: TGTGCCAGCAGCTTGGAATGGCTTAACGAGCAGTACTTC. It encodes CASSLEWLNEQYF.

A remark on this clonotype: At one boundary the junction diverges from the germline segment, which might be a read error. V gene TRBV24-1 combines with J gene TRBJ1-5, with D unresolved. The CDR3 is made up of 12 amino acids. Germline CDR1 KGHDR, CDR2 SFDVKD. The DNA of the CDR3 is TGTGCCACCGGTGATTTACGGGGATTCCAGCATTTT. Protein sequence: CATGDLRGFQHF.

This clonotype was picked up many times. The chain links TRBV29-1 to TRBJ2-4; no reliable D call. The CDR3 sequence is 14 residues long. From germline, CDR1 is SQVTM and CDR2 ANQGSEA. V was shortened by 6 bases and J by 2 bases, with 14 bases between the two germline ends. The CDR3 is CSVSPSGPKNIQYF. The CDR3 DNA sequence: TGCAGCGTCAGCCCCTCCGGCCCCAAAAACATTCAGTACTTC.

This chain uses TRBV28 with TRBJ2-2, with 10 bases lining up with TRBD1. Losses at the gene ends were 6 bases for V and 0 bases for J; bases not matched to a gene: 1. The CDR3 is 15 amino acids. Germline assignment: CDR1 MDHEN and CDR2 SYDVKM. CDR3 in DNA: TGTGCCAGCAGGGGACAGGGGTCGAACACCGGGGAGCTGTTTTTT. This translates into CASRGQGSNTGELFF.